The clone carrying this T cell receptor beta chain appeared many times. The length of the CDR3 is 14 residues. V gave up 6 bases and J gave up 9 bases; unmatched junction bases: 4. Per germline, CDR1 SGHTA and CDR2 FQGTGA. This record belongs to a study of regulatory T cells in long-lasting Graves disease. Background on the study: Graves' patients who were just diagnosed had used antithyroid drugs for under 3 months.

The authors built TCR beta libraries using iRepertoire HTBI primers and Arm-PCR of CDR3 regions. Each CDR3 protein is one row after TCRdb ran MiXCR on the multiplex PCR reads. The repertoire holds more than 400,000 distinct CDR3 sequences, with over 15% as singletons. Time point in this sample: newly diagnosed GD, antithyroid drugs for less than 3 months. Isolated PBMC RNA provided the starting material for the TCR library. This same sample was also part of a study on T cells in Graves' hyperthyroidism and ophthalmopathy. That study reports: Primed by the HTBI set, a first-round RT-PCR was run on the TCR CDR3. Most thyroid-expanded clonotypes above 0.001 were also found in blood.

The chain employs TRBV7-3 and TRBJ2-1, with 14 bases aligning to TRBD2. This receptor was identified in a woman in her thirties with Graves disease. The sequences come from peripheral blood mononuclear cells (PBMCs), collected at new diagnosis, from a patient treated with antithyroid drugs. The CDR3 reads CASRGTSGSSEQFF. CDR3 DNA: TGTGCCAGCAGGGGGACTAGCGGGAGCTCTGAGCAGTTCTTC.